This T cell receptor beta chain appears in the sequencing data of a study of identical twins. The CDR3 extends over 14 amino acids. Germline assignment: CDR1 DFQATT and CDR2 SNEGSKA (reference sequence). V was shortened by 6 bases and J by 5 bases, with 17 bases between the two germline ends. Each donor was a healthy Caucasian. General study points: Beta out-of-frame sequences showed weaker excess sharing between twins. Within cord blood, abundant beta clonotypes carried fewer insertions, but memory repertoires showed no such trend. The authors noted that invariant MAIT and iNKT cells could partly confound zero-insertion analyses.

This clonotype came up many times. Its cognate antigen is unknown. MiXCR was run by TCRdb on the 5' RACE reads, yielding one entry per CDR3 protein. The sample records some 710,000 distinct CDR3 sequences, approximately 6.1% being singletons. The source of this sequence is a man in his late teens or twenties in good health. The sequenced sample was naive T cells sorted from blood. V is TRBV20-1 and J is TRBJ1-5; D may be TRBD1 (5 bases). The CDR3 protein is CSAPKGRGDQPQHF. CDR3 sequence (DNA): TGCAGTGCCCCAAAGGGCCGGGGGGATCAGCCCCAGCATTTT.